The 10 T cell receptor beta chains given below trace back to one sample, sequenced in a study of PD-1 blockade in classical Hodgkin lymphoma. Every patient relapsed after autologous stem cell transplantation, and brentuximab vedotin exposure varied. TCRdb's table, derived via immunoSEQ multiplex PCR, lists solely in-frame clones and lacks some. The table records about 94,000 clones, roughly 89% of them present only once. Sequences were derived from peripheral blood mononuclear cells (PBMCs), sampled before the second cycle of nivolumab. These receptors were obtained from a human donor with classical Hodgkin lymphoma.

The CDR3 sequence is CASSERRGTGYEQYF. CDR3 sequence (DNA): TGTGCCAGCAGTGAACGGCGGGGAACCGGCTACGAGCAGTACTTC. The J gene is TRBJ2-7, the V gene TRBV6-1; perhaps TRBD2 as D (6 bases). In germline, CDR1 is MNHNS, CDR2 SASEGT. The CDR3 spans 15 residues. Trimming pared 2 bases from V and 3 bases from J, leaving 14 bases between.

The rearrangement links TRBV28 to TRBJ2-7; 7 bases align to TRBD2. J lost 0 bases, V lost 2 bases, and 1 base had no gene match. Germline assignment: CDR1 MDHEN and CDR2 SYDVKM. This CDR3 has 14 residues. The CDR3 region has the DNA TGTGCCAGCAGTTTACCTAGCGGCTCCTACGAGCAGTACTTC. Protein product: CASSLPSGSYEQYF.

The chain recombines TRBV28 with TRBJ1-6; D is unclear. V lost 7 bases and J 0 bases, leaving 10 bases between the germline ends. Germline V lookup: CDR1 MDHEN, CDR2 SYDVKM. The CDR3 sequence is 15 residues long. The CDR3 is CASNLKGSYNSPLHF. CDR3 DNA: TGTGCCAGCAACCTAAAGGGCTCCTATAATTCACCCCTCCACTTT.

V gene TRBV30 combines with J gene TRBJ2-7; 8 nucleotides line up with TRBD2. The CDR3 length is 15 residues. Germline values: CDR1 GTSNPN, CDR2 SVGIG (reference sequence). The ends lost 2 bases at V and 3 bases at J; junction bases unmatched: 9. CDR3 nucleotide sequence: TGTGCCTGGAGTATACCGGGTCTAGCGGGCTACGAGCAGTACTTC. This encodes CAWSIPGLAGYEQYF.

V usage is TRBV10-3 and J usage is TRBJ2-7; the match to TRBD1 covers 7 bases. J lost 3 bases, V lost 6 bases, and 8 bases had no gene match. The CDR3 spans 14 residues. The germline V gene encodes CDR1 ENHRY and CDR2 SYGVKD. CDR3 sequence (DNA): TGTGCCATCAGCTCGACAGGGACCGGCTACGAGCAGTACTTC. This gives the protein CAISSTGTGYEQYF.

This clone was seen a handful of times. This rearrangement joins TRBV10-3 to TRBJ1-6; the match to TRBD1 covers 7 bases. V trimming: 9 bases; J trimming: 5 bases; junction bases outside the gene matches: 7. CDR1 and CDR2 from the germline V gene are ENHRY and SYGVKD. CDR3 length: 14 residues. The CDR3 nucleotides are TGTGCCATTAAACCGGGACAGAATAATTCACCCCTCCACTTT. Translated, it gives CAIKPGQNNSPLHF.

The CDR3 loop is CASRTSGGMETQYF. DNA for the CDR3: TGTGCCAGCAGAACTAGCGGGGGAATGGAGACCCAGTACTTC. The rearrangement uses TRBV6-6 and TRBJ2-5; 11 nucleotides line up with TRBD2. The germline gives CDR1 MNHNY, CDR2 SVGAGI (reference sequence). The V segment lost 6 bases and the J segment 5 bases; nucleotides outside the gene matches: 5. This CDR3 comprises 14 residues.

V is TRBV6-6 and J is TRBJ2-1, with no clear D. V dropped 5 bases and J dropped 2 bases, with 13 bases sitting between them. This CDR3 has 15 residues. CDR1 and CDR2 (germline): MNHNY, SVGAGI (reference sequence). The CDR3 loop reads CASSPRSPAYNEQFF. Written as DNA, the CDR3 is TGTGCCAGCAGTCCCCGGAGTCCGGCCTACAATGAGCAGTTCTTC.

The chain has TRBV29-1 and TRBJ1-1, with D uncertain. CDR1 and CDR2 (germline): SQVTM, ANQGSEA. CDR3 length equals 10 residues. Trimming stripped 7 bases from V and 1 base from J, with 4 bases between. CDR3 sequence reads: CSGTNTEAFF. CDR3 sequence (DNA): TGCAGCGGGACGAACACTGAAGCTTTCTTT.

The chain links TRBV5-5 to TRBJ1-6; D not certain. V was clipped by 0 bases and J by 5 bases, with 12 bases between them. CDR3 length: 16 residues. Germline V gene data show CDR1 as SGHKS and CDR2 as YYEKEE (reference sequence). In DNA, the CDR3 is TGTGCCAGCAGCTTGGGTCTCCAAGAAAATAATTCACCCCTCCACTTT. Translated: CASSLGLQENNSPLHF.